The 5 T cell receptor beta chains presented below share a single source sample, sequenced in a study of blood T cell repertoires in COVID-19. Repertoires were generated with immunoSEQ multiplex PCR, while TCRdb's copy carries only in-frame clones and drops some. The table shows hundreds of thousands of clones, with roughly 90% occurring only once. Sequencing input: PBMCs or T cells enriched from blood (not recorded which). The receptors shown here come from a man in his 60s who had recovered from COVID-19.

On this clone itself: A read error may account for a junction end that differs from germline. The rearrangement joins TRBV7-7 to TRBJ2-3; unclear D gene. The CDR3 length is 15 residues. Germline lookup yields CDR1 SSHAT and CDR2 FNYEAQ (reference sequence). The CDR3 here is CASSLGKESTDTQYF. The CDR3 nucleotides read TGTGCTAGCAGCTTAGGGAAGGAGAGCACAGATACGCAGTATTTT.

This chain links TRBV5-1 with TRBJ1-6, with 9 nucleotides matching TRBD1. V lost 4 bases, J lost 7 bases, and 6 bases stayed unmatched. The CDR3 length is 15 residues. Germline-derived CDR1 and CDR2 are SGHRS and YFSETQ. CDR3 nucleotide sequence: TGCGCCAGCAGCCCGAAAGGGACAGGGAATTCACCCCTCCACTTT. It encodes CASSPKGTGNSPLHF.

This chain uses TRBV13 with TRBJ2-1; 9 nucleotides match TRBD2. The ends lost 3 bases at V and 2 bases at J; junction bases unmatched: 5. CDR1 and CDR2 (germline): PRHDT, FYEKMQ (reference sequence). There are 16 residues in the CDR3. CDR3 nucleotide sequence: TGTGCCAGCAGCTTCCTGGGCGGGAGGGCCTACAATGAGCAGTTCTTC. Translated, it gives CASSFLGGRAYNEQFF.

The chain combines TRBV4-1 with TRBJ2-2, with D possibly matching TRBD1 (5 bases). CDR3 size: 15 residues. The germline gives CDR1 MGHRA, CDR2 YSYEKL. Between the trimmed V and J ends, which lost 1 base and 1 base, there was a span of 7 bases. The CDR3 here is CASSQGRGNTGELFF. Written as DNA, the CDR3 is TGCGCCAGCAGCCAAGGAAGGGGGAACACCGGGGAGCTGTTTTTT.

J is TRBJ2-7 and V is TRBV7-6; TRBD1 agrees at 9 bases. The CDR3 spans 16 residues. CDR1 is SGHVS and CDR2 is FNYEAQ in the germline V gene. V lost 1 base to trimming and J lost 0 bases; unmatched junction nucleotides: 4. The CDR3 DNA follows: TGTGCCAGCAGCTTAGGTGGGACAGGGAACTCCTACGAGCAGTACTTC. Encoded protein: CASSLGGTGNSYEQYF.